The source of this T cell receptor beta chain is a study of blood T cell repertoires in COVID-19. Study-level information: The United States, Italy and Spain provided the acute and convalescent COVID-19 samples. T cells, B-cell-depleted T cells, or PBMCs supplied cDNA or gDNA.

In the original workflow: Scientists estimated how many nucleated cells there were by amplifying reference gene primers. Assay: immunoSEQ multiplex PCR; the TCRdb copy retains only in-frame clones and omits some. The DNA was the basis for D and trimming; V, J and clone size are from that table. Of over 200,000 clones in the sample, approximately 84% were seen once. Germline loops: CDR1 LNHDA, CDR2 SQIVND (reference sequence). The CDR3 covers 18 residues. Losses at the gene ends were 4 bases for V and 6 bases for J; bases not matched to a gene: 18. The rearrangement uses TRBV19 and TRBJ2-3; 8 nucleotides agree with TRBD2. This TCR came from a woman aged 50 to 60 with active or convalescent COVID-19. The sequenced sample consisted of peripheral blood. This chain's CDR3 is CASSTLIGPAGVHDTQYF. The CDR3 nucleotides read TGTGCCAGTAGTACTCTTATAGGCCCAGCGGGAGTGCATGATACGCAGTATTTT. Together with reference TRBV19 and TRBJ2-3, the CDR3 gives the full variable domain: DGGITQSPKYLFRKEGQNVTLSCEQNLNHDAMYWYRQDPGQGLRLIYYSQIVNDFQKGDIAEGYSVSREKKESFPLTVTSAQKNPTAFYLCASSTLIGPAGVHDTQYFGPGTRLTVL.